These 10 T cell receptor beta chains came from one sample sequenced in a study of blood T cell repertoires in COVID-19. The repertoire was sequenced with immunoSEQ multiplex PCR; TCRdb's copy has only in-frame clones and lacks some. Of approximately 76,000 clones in the sample, approximately 80% were seen once. Material for sequencing was peripheral blood. These receptor sequences come from a man aged 45-65 years with acute or convalescent COVID-19.

The chain uses TRBV18 and TRBJ2-5, with 8 positions matching TRBD1. This CDR3 contains 14 residues. Unmatched junction bases numbered 8, after V lost 6 bases and J lost 5 bases. Germline assignment: CDR1 KGHSH and CDR2 LQKENI. The CDR3 coding sequence is TGTGCCAGCTCGCCAAGCAGGGGGCAGGAGACCCAGTACTTC. It is translated as CASSPSRGQETQYF.

The V and J genes are TRBV5-6 and TRBJ2-2; 7 bases are shared with TRBD2. The CDR3 contains 15 residues. V was clipped by 5 bases and J by 1 base; unmatched bases: 5. CDR1 is SGHDT and CDR2 is YYEEEE in the germline V gene. The CDR3 region is CASSRGGGNTGELFF. CDR3 nucleotide sequence: TGTGCCAGCAGTCGCGGCGGGGGGAACACCGGGGAGCTGTTTTTT.

The rearrangement joins TRBV30 to TRBJ1-1; 7 bases fit TRBD1. In germline, CDR1 is GTSNPN, CDR2 SVGIG (reference sequence). The trim removed 5 bases at V and 1 base at J, leaving 4 bases unmatched. The CDR3 extends over 13 amino acids. For the CDR3, the DNA is TGTGCCTGGGCCGGGACAGCGAACACTGAAGCTTTCTTT. Its translation: CAWAGTANTEAFF.

The CDR3 sequence: CASSQFTNTGELFF. CDR3 in DNA: TGTGCCAGCAGCCAATTCACAAACACCGGGGAGCTGTTTTTT. The chain couples TRBV3-1 (or the pseudogene TRBV3-2) to TRBJ2-2, with D uncertain. This CDR3 spans 14 amino acids. Germline CDR1 and CDR2: LGHDT and YNNKEL (reference sequence). Trimming pared 2 bases from V and 2 bases from J, leaving 6 bases between.

The chain employs TRBV7-2 and TRBJ2-3, with D possibly being TRBD2 (6 bases). Trimming stripped 6 bases from V and 3 bases from J, with 22 bases between. CDR3 length equals 17 residues. Germline assignment: CDR1 SGHTA and CDR2 FQGNSA. CDR3 sequence: CASSLRPGPGGTDTQYF. CDR3 bases: TGTGCCAGCAGTCTGCGCCCCGGGCCTGGGGGGACAGATACGCAGTATTTT.

The rearrangement links TRBV6-5 to TRBJ1-1, with 7 bases aligning to TRBD1. This CDR3 has 15 amino acids. Germline V gene lookup returns CDR1 MNHEY and CDR2 SVGAGI. V was pared by 0 bases and J by 4 bases, with 5 bases of the junction left unmatched. In DNA form, the CDR3 reads TGTGCCAGCAGTTACTCGGCGACAGGGCTCACTGAAGCTTTCTTT. It codes for CASSYSATGLTEAFF.

The chain recombines TRBV20-1 with TRBJ2-5; 10 bases are shared with TRBD2. The CDR3 extends over 17 amino acids. The germline CDR1 and CDR2 sequences are DFQATT and SNEGSKA (reference sequence). Trimming removed 3 bases from V and 3 bases from J; junction bases left unmatched: 13. This CDR3 reads CSASRAGGPLREETQYF. CDR3 in DNA: TGCAGTGCTAGTCGAGCGGGAGGGCCCCTCAGGGAAGAGACCCAGTACTTC.

This clone was seen at least ten times. The gene calls are TRBV29-1 and TRBJ2-7; 8 bases match TRBD2. The V gene's germline CDR1 is SQVTM and CDR2 ANQGSEA. This CDR3 comprises 13 residues. The junction had 9 bases not matched to a gene; V was cut back by 7 bases and J by 4 bases. The CDR3 loop is CSAITSGAYEQYF. The DNA of the CDR3 is TGCAGCGCGATCACTAGCGGAGCTTACGAGCAGTACTTC.

The chain joins TRBV5-6 to TRBJ2-2, with 9 bases fitting TRBD1. The CDR3 extends over 16 amino acids. Trimming cost V 4 bases and J 4 bases; bases outside gene matches: 8. Germline lookup yields CDR1 SGHDT and CDR2 YYEEEE. CDR3 sequence: CASSIGTGSGTGELFF. CDR3 nucleotides: TGTGCCAGCAGCATCGGGACAGGGTCGGGCACCGGGGAGCTGTTTTTT.

The V and J genes are TRBV28 and TRBJ2-5; TRBD1 matches at 8 bases. The CDR3 extends over 15 amino acids. Germline CDR1 and CDR2: MDHEN and SYDVKM. The trim removed 7 bases at V and 5 bases at J, leaving 12 bases unmatched. CDR3 in DNA: TGTGCCAGCAAATCGACAGGGGTGGTTGTGGAGACCCAGTACTTC. This translates into CASKSTGVVVETQYF.